These 23 T cell receptor beta chains originate from one sample sequenced in a study of Graves' ophthalmopathy and Graves' hyperthyroidism. RNA transcripts were the source from which TCR beta CDR3 regions were amplified. HTBI primers were used in a first-round RT-PCR, which preceded a second-round multiplex PCR. TCRdb analysed the multiplex PCR reads with MiXCR anew, one entry per CDR3 protein. This sample has hundreds of thousands of distinct CDR3 sequences, with roughly 39% found just once. Sequencing was performed on peripheral blood. These receptors were obtained from an adult man with Graves' ophthalmopathy.

The V and J genes are TRBV6-1 and TRBJ1-1, with D unresolved. CDR1 and CDR2 (germline): MNHNS, SASEGT. The CDR3 covers 15 residues. The V gene lost 5 bases and the J gene lost 1 base, with 14 bases spanning the gap. CDR3 sequence reads: CASSLASRSNTEAFF. In DNA form, the CDR3 reads TGTGCCAGCAGTTTGGCCTCCCGATCGAACACTGAAGCTTTCTTT.

As concerns this clonotype: The junction and the germline gene differ at one end; a read error may be behind it. The chain carries TRBV5-1 and TRBJ2-2, with 10 nucleotides matching TRBD1. From germline, CDR1 is SGHRS and CDR2 YFSETQ. The CDR3 totals 16 residues. The CDR3 here is CASSRGQGGETGELFF. The DNA for the CDR3 is TGTGCCAGCAGTCGCGGACAGGGGGGGGAGACCGGGGAGCTGTTTTTT. Full variable domain (remainder filled in from reference TRBV5-1 and TRBJ2-2): KAGVTQTPRYLIKTRGQQVTLSCSPISGHRSVSWYQQTPGQGLQFLFEYFSETQRNKGNFPGRFSGRQFSNSRSEMNVSTLELGDSALYLCASSRGQGGETGELFFGEGSRLTVL.

This clonotype was observed at least ten times. CDR3 in amino acids: CASSVRGGNTIYF. For the CDR3, the DNA is TGCGCCAGCAGTGTGAGGGGCGGAAACACCATATATTTT. This rearrangement joins TRBV10-1 to TRBJ1-3; D is perhaps TRBD1 (5 bases). Per the germline V gene, CDR1 is WNHNN and CDR2 is SYGVQD (reference sequence). CDR3 length: 13 residues. V gave up 4 bases and J gave up 4 bases, with 8 bases separating them.

This clonotype was recorded many times. This sequence joins TRBV19 and TRBJ1-2; TRBD1 agrees at 12 bases. This CDR3 comprises 15 residues. J lost 7 bases, V lost 8 bases, and 11 bases had no gene match. Germline V gives CDR1 LNHDA, CDR2 SQIVND (reference sequence). The chain's CDR3 is CASLNRDRGLRGYTF. As DNA, the CDR3 is TGTGCCAGTTTAAACCGGGACAGGGGGCTACGTGGCTACACCTTC.

This clonotype was picked up a small number of times. The chain combines TRBV5-5 with TRBJ2-7; a possible D gene is TRBD1 (6 bases). Trimming shortened V by 4 bases and J by 3 bases, and 17 bases separated the two germline ends. Germline V gene sequence: CDR1 SGHKS, CDR2 YYEKEE (reference sequence). The CDR3 contains 15 residues. CDR3 nucleotides: TGTGCCAGCAGCCCGAAGGGGGACAACCTCTACGAGCAGTACTTC. Amino acid sequence: CASSPKGDNLYEQYF.

V is TRBV4-1 and J is TRBJ1-4; D remains unclear. Trimming shortened V by 4 bases and J by 8 bases, and 23 bases separated the two germline ends. Germline assignment: CDR1 MGHRA and CDR2 YSYEKL. This CDR3 is built from 17 residues. The CDR3 DNA reads TGCGCCAGCAGCCCAGAGAGGATTCGGAGCGTAAGGGAAAAACTGTTTTTT. Translation: CASSPERIRSVREKLFF.

Regarding this clonotype: One junction end disagrees with the germline gene, perhaps due to a read error. This sequence joins TRBV7-9 and TRBJ2-7; no firm D call. CDR3 length: 8 amino acids. Germline CDR1 SEHNR, CDR2 FQNEAQ (reference sequence). The CDR3 loop is CASSLGRF. The CDR3 DNA follows: TGTGCCAGCAGCTTAGGGCGCTTC.

J is TRBJ2-7 and V is TRBV12-3 or TRBV12-4; D is possibly TRBD1 (6 bases). The CDR3 covers 17 residues. Between the trimmed V and J ends, which lost 7 bases and 0 bases, there was a span of 22 bases. In DNA, the CDR3 is TGTGCCAGCATAGGACCTAAAGGGGACAATAGCTCCTACGAGCAGTACTTC. Its protein is CASIGPKGDNSSYEQYF.

The chain's CDR3 is CAWSSKDRVETQYF. The CDR3, as DNA: TGTGCCTGGAGCAGCAAGGACAGGGTGGAGACCCAGTACTTC. The V call is TRBV30, the J call TRBJ2-5; the match to TRBD1 covers 8 bases. Looked up from germline, CDR1 is GTSNPN and CDR2 is SVGIG (reference sequence). CDR3 length: 14 amino acids. After removal of 3 bases from V and 5 bases from J, the junction contained 8 bases not matched to a gene.

This clonotype has only a few counts. The rearrangement joins TRBV5-6 to TRBJ1-1, with TRBD1 matching over 9 bases. The V gene's germline CDR1 is SGHDT and CDR2 YYEEEE. This CDR3 has 15 residues. V shed 4 bases, J shed 3 bases, and the junction held 7 bases outside the gene matches. In DNA, the CDR3 is TGTGCCAGCAGCCAGGCACAGGGGGCGCACACTGAAGCTTTCTTT. Translation: CASSQAQGAHTEAFF.

The V gene is TRBV20-1, the J gene TRBJ2-7, with 7 bases matching TRBD2. V trimming: 5 bases; J trimming: 0 bases; junction bases outside the gene matches: 4. Germline-derived CDR1 and CDR2 are DFQATT and SNEGSKA (reference sequence). The CDR3 extends over 13 amino acids. The CDR3 DNA sequence: TGCAGTGCTCGGACTAGAAGCTCCTACGAGCAGTACTTC. Translation: CSARTRSSYEQYF.

The chain uses TRBV11-1 and TRBJ2-5; TRBD1 matches at 7 bases. With the DNA end fitting TRBJ2-1 better, the J assignment may be wrong. The CDR3 contains 16 residues. Per germline, CDR1 SGHAT and CDR2 FQDESV (reference sequence). The chain's CDR3 is CASSLRGQVRGNEQFF. For the CDR3, the DNA is TGTGCCAGCAGCCTACGCGGACAGGTCCGAGGGAATGAGCAGTTCTTC.

This clonotype has more than one count but fewer than ten. The V call is TRBV19, the J call TRBJ1-5, with D tentatively TRBD1 (6 bases). The V gene's germline CDR1 is LNHDA and CDR2 SQIVND (reference sequence). The CDR3 has 15 residues. V lost 5 bases, J lost 3 bases, and 14 bases lay in between. The CDR3 DNA reads as TGTGCCAGTAGTGGCCCGGACAGAGCCAATCAGCCCCAGCATTTT. It is translated as CASSGPDRANQPQHF. The variable domain in full, completed from reference TRBV19 and TRBJ1-5, reads DGGITQSPKYLFRKEGQNVTLSCEQNLNHDAMYWYRQDPGQGLRLIYYSQIVNDFQKGDIAEGYSVSREKKESFPLTVTSAQKNPTAFYLCASSGPDRANQPQHFGDGTRLSIL.

This chain uses TRBV10-3 with TRBJ2-5; D is perhaps TRBD1 or TRBD2 (5 bases each). Trimming took 3 bases from V and 1 from J, leaving 18 bases between them. This CDR3 has 17 residues. The V gene's germline CDR1 is ENHRY and CDR2 SYGVKD. CDR3 sequence (DNA): TGTGCCATCAGTGACGTTGGACCTCTCGGGACCCAAGAGACCCAGTACTTC. Its protein is CAISDVGPLGTQETQYF.

The V gene is TRBV10-3, the J gene TRBJ2-3; 8 bases are a match to TRBD2. J was trimmed by 3 bases and V by 3 bases; bases with no gene match: 5. Germline V CDR1 and CDR2: ENHRY, SYGVKD. CDR3 length: 15 amino acids. CDR3: CAISDGSGTTDTQYF. CDR3 nucleotide sequence: TGTGCCATCAGTGATGGTAGCGGGACTACAGATACGCAGTATTTT.

The V call is TRBV19, the J call TRBJ2-1; 12 bases agree with TRBD2. Per germline, CDR1 LNHDA and CDR2 SQIVND (reference sequence). The length of the CDR3 is 15 residues. The V gene end was trimmed by 6 bases and the J gene end by 8 bases; junction bases not matched to a gene: 8. CDR3 protein: CASRPRLAGEDEQFF. The CDR3 DNA sequence: TGTGCCAGTAGACCACGACTAGCGGGAGAGGATGAGCAGTTCTTC.

This clonotype was recorded at least ten times. This chain uses TRBV7-8 with TRBJ2-5; 10 bases fit TRBD2. Trimming cost V 6 bases and J 5 bases; bases outside gene matches: 9. This CDR3 is 15 amino acids long. CDR1 is SGHVS, CDR2 FQNEAQ, per germline. This CDR3 reads CASRSGTSVGETQYF. CDR3 DNA: TGTGCCAGCAGGTCAGGGACTAGCGTCGGGGAGACCCAGTACTTC.

Comment on this clonotype: It may be a read error: a sequence one base away is much more abundant. The rearrangement uses TRBV10-3 and TRBJ1-1, with 9 bases lining up with TRBD1. Germline V gene lookup returns CDR1 ENHRY and CDR2 SYGVKD. This CDR3 spans 17 amino acids. Here the CDR3 reads CAISDPPGQGMNTKAFF. CDR3 nucleotide sequence: TGTGCCATCAGTGACCCCCCGGGACAGGGCATGAACACTAAAGCTTTCTTT.

This clonotype was observed many times. CDR3 DNA: TGCAGCGTGGCAGGGGACAGCTCCTACGAGCAGTACTTC. Its protein is CSVAGDSSYEQYF. V gene TRBV29-1 combines with J gene TRBJ2-7; 7 nucleotides agree with TRBD1. This CDR3 comprises 13 residues. Trimming cost V 6 bases and J 0 bases; bases outside gene matches: 5. Germline V CDR1 and CDR2: SQVTM, ANQGSEA.

This clonotype was seen only a few times. This sequence joins TRBV27 and TRBJ2-5; D ambiguous. Trimming took off 6 bases at V and 2 bases at J, with 13 bases between the two ends. Germline V gene sequence: CDR1 MNHEY, CDR2 SMNVEV (reference sequence). The CDR3 runs to 14 residues. This chain's CDR3 is CASRDHNKQETQYF. DNA for the CDR3: TGTGCCAGCAGGGACCACAACAAACAAGAGACCCAGTACTTC.

This clonotype was counted at least ten times. The V gene is TRBV7-6, the J gene TRBJ1-4, with D unresolved. CDR3 length: 14 amino acids. From germline, CDR1 is SGHVS and CDR2 FNYEAQ. V shed 5 bases and J shed 0 bases, with 7 bases lying between them. As DNA, the CDR3 is TGTGCCAGCAGCGCACACGCAACTAATGAAAAACTGTTTTTT. Residues: CASSAHATNEKLFF.

The V gene is TRBV7-3, the J gene TRBJ1-1; 8 positions agree with TRBD1. The CDR3 length is 12 residues. V trimming: 2 bases; J trimming: 10 bases; junction bases outside the gene matches: 3. CDR1 and CDR2 (germline): SGHTA, FQGTGA. CDR3 region: CASSLGTGAAFF. Written as DNA, the CDR3 is TGTGCCAGCAGCTTAGGGACAGGAGCAGCTTTCTTT.

There are many counts of this clonotype. CDR3 sequence reads: CASSKGLAGVYEQYF. The CDR3 DNA reads TGCGCCAGCAGCAAGGGACTAGCGGGAGTCTACGAGCAGTACTTC. The chain carries TRBV5-1 and TRBJ2-7; 14 nucleotides agree with TRBD2. The V segment lost 4 bases and the J segment 3 bases; nucleotides outside the gene matches: 3. The germline gives CDR1 SGHRS, CDR2 YFSETQ. This CDR3 is built from 15 residues.